These 5 T cell receptor beta chains share one sample of origin, sequenced in a study of blood T cells in healthy people across ages. Primers used in a second PCR of about 7 to 12 cycles were a sample-barcoded 5' primer and a J-beta primer mix. From the 5' RACE reads, TCRdb called clonotypes with MiXCR, one entry per CDR3 protein. The table lists more than 1,400,000 distinct CDR3 sequences, about 43% of them singletons. The sample was blood. The receptor set was obtained from a woman younger than 30 in good health.

The chain has TRBV20-1 and TRBJ1-1; D possibly corresponds to TRBD1 (5 bases). This CDR3 has 13 amino acids. Germline V gene sequence: CDR1 DFQATT, CDR2 SNEGSKA (reference sequence). V was clipped by 6 bases and J by 1 base, with 12 bases between them. The CDR3 sequence is CSATGTGNTEAFF. CDR3 bases: TGCAGTGCCACCGGAACAGGGAACACTGAAGCTTTCTTT.

The V gene is TRBV27, the J gene TRBJ2-1; 8 bases are a match to TRBD2. Germline CDR1 MNHEY, CDR2 SMNVEV (reference sequence). The CDR3 is 15 residues long. The V gene end was trimmed by 6 bases and the J gene end by 7 bases; junction bases not matched to a gene: 11. CDR3 bases: TGTGCCAGCAGCCCCCGGACTAGCCCCGATAATGAGCAGTTCTTC. Translation: CASSPRTSPDNEQFF.

Here the CDR3 reads CASSSTMVAGNTIYF. DNA for the CDR3: TGTGCCAGCAGTTCGACTATGGTTGCCGGAAACACCATATATTTT. The chain carries TRBV12-3 or TRBV12-4 and TRBJ1-3; D is unresolved. V lost 4 bases, J lost 4 bases, and 14 bases lay in between. This CDR3 is 15 amino acids long.

This clonotype has a count of ten or more. The chain joins TRBV10-3 to TRBJ1-4; 10 positions agree with TRBD1. CDR1 ENHRY and CDR2 SYGVKD come from the germline V gene. The V and J ends lost 2 bases and 7 bases, in that order; junction bases with no gene match: 1. The CDR3 contains 14 residues. CDR3 DNA sequence: TGTGCCATCAGTGAGGACAGGGGGCGTGAAAAACTGTTTTTT. Protein product: CAISEDRGREKLFF.

This clonotype came up a few times. The rearrangement links TRBV6-5 to TRBJ1-2, with D maybe TRBD1 (5 bases). The germline V gene has CDR1 MNHEY and CDR2 SVGAGI. The V gene lost 0 bases and the J gene lost 3 bases, with 8 bases spanning the gap. The CDR3 is made up of 14 amino acids. The CDR3 reads CASSYSGVDYGYTF. CDR3 DNA: TGTGCCAGCAGTTACTCAGGGGTGGACTATGGCTACACCTTC.